Described below is a single TCR beta chain sequence and its context. Its antigen is currently not known. The sample holds no much larger clone one base away, and base qualities are not on file. Healthy HIV-negative adults with no recently reported acute infections or vaccinations were included as donors. Every donor was a Caucasian adult living in Nashville, Tennessee, USA. CD4+ T cells were enriched through magnetic negative selection, after which naive cells were positively selected on CD45RA and the remaining negative fraction served as the memory subset. Blood was obtained by leukapheresis, after which PBMCs were separated by Ficoll-Histopaque density gradient centrifugation and cryopreserved in liquid nitrogen vapor phase. Purity and quantity of every magnetically sorted T cell population were checked by analytical flow cytometry. Genomic DNA was isolated from every sorted fraction and measured by UV absorbance on a Nanodrop 2000c.

Using the deep immunoSEQ assay, multiplex PCR amplified TCR CDR3 regions from genomic DNA. Genomic DNA extracted from each cell subset was distributed evenly over all wells of several immunoSEQ 96-well plates, and each plate served as one replicate. For sorted subsets, approximately 210 ng genomic DNA, equal to tens of thousands of T cell genomes, was loaded into each replicate PCR. The purified libraries were quantified using a Qubit 3.0 fluorometer, sized with a Bioanalyzer 2100, and then quantified again using the KAPA Library Quantification kit. Every immunoSEQ 96-well plate was sequenced on a dedicated single-read 150-cycle Illumina NextSeq 550 flow cell. From the authors' description of their analysis: Because the immunoSEQ output included only junctional sequences and no quality scores, the filtering could not be the same as the filtering used for full-length reads. To assign V/J genes and CDR3, sequences were annotated against IMGT germline references using PyIR, a Python wrapper for IgBLAST v1.9. Reads with weak V/J assignments (E-value above 1e-6), missing CDR3, stop codons, out-of-frame junctions, or ambiguous translated residues were removed. A V3J clonotype was defined by an identical inferred V gene, J gene, and CDR3 amino acid sequence. The percentage overlap between two repertoires was calculated by dividing the number of shared unique clonotypes by the size of the smaller repertoire. Repertoire richness was assessed with RTK rarefaction, the Chao1 estimator, and Recon v2.1 estimates of unobserved clonotypes. For all TCRbeta clonotypes obtained by the gDNA method from a handful of donors, generation probabilities were computed with OLGA. The table comes from immuneACCESS by way of TCRdb, which keeps in-frame sequences with V and J called. Part of the clones is missing from these tables; in studies checked, under half for an unresolved V gene and the rest for unknown reasons. For V, J and clone size, that table is used; D and trimming come from the DNA. The sample table records approximately 1.1 million clones; 70% to 80% of these occur just once. The leading ten clones occupy approximately 0.56% of the sample.

This record belongs to a study of shared clonotypes between healthy human individuals (dated by TCRdb to about 2020). Looking at the study overall: The cohort comprised two women and a few men aged 18 to 49 years. For each donor, three plates each were used for CD4 naive and CD4 memory, two plates were used for CD8 naive, and one plate was used for CD8 memory. The study deeply sequenced blood TCR repertoires of about five healthy adults to estimate repertoire size and the extent of clonotype sharing between individuals. Libraries were prepared and TCR repertoires were sequenced by different laboratories using diverse techniques, in order to increase sequencing depth and limit assay-specific biases. Per donor, leukapheresis produced somewhere between about 0.8 and 9 billion PBMCs.

On the study overall, not on this receptor specifically: Incomplete sequencing was indicated by rarefaction of sorted-subset datasets, despite the large sequencing depth. The small number of donors limited the genetic and exposure-history diversity represented. Sharing across a handful of donors was observed for about 5% of naive CD4, around 3.5% of naive CD8, about 2.3% of memory CD4, and around 0.42% of memory CD8 clonotypes. Sampling was limited to blood, and TCR repertoires in tissue likely differ from TCR repertoires in blood. Compared with non-shared clonotypes, the clonotypes found in all four sorted-subset donors had higher generation probabilities. Based on pairwise subsampling, the degree of clonotype sharing among donors was expected to be affected by sequencing depth. Naive subsets generally had larger estimated clonotype richness than memory subsets.

The CDR3 covers 12 residues, taking in both the cysteine and the phenylalanine. The CDR3 DNA has 36 bases and is translated from base 1. Deletion took 4 bases off V and 5 bases off J, with a span of 8 bases between the germline ends. CDR1 and CDR2 are drawn from the germline V gene: MNHNS, SASEGT. The receptor was isolated from a man between 18 and 35 years old in good health. Some clones in this sample may be carry-over from other donors' samples. The chain uses TRBV6-1 and TRBJ1-2, with a tentative D gene TRBD1 over 5 matching bases. Sequencing used memory CD4+ T cells from PBMCs. Interpreted using the paper, the cell subset or site label stands for: CD45RA-negative fraction. The DNA sequence is TGTGCCAGCAGTGGCAGGGTTTATGGCTACACCTTC. Its product reads: CASSGRVYGYTF.